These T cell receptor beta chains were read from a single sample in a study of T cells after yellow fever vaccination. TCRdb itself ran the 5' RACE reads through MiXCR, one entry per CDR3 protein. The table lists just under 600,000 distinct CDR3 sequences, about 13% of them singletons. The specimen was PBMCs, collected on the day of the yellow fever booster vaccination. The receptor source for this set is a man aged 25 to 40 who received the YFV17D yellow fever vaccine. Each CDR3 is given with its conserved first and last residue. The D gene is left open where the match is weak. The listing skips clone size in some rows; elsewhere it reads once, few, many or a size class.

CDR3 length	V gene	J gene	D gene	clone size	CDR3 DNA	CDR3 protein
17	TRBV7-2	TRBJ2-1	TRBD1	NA	TGTGCCAGCAGCAGGGACAGAGGCCAAGCCGCCATCCATGAGCAGTTCTTC	CASSRDRGQAAIHEQFF
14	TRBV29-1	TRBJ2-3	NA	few	TGCAGCGCGGACACCCGCGGGCTAGGAGATACGCAGTATTTT	CSADTRGLGDTQYF
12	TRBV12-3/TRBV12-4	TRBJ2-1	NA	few	TGTGCCAGCAGTTCCAGTAGTGATGAGCAGTTCTTC	CASSSSSDEQFF
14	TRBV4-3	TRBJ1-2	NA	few	TGCGCCAGCAGCCCCAGCGGGATGGGCTATGGCTACACCTTC	CASSPSGMGYGYTF
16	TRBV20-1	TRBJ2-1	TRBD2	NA	TGCAGTGCTCTCCGACTAGCGGGAGAGGATTACAATGAGCAGTTCTTC	CSALRLAGEDYNEQFF
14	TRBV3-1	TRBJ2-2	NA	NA	TGTGCCAGCAGCCTGCGAGGGACTTTCGGGGAGCTGTTTTTT	CASSLRGTFGELFF
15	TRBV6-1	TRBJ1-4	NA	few	TGTGCCAGCACCCCCTCCGGGGGTTTTCATGAAAAACTGTTTTTT	CASTPSGGFHEKLFF
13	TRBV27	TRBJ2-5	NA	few	TGTGCCAGCAGTCCCCCCTGGCAAGAGACCCAGTACTTC	CASSPPWQETQYF
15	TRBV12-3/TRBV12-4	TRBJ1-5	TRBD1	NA	TGTGCCAGCAGTACCAGGGGGGACAGCAATCAGCCCCAGCATTTT	CASSTRGDSNQPQHF
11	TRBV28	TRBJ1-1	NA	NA	TGTGCCAGCAGTTGGGGAGTATTTGCTTTCTTT	CASSWGVFAFF
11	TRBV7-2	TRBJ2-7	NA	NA	TGTGCATCCAGGGCTAATTACGAGCAGTACTTC	CASRANYEQYF
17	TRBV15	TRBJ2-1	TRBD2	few	TGTGCCACCAGCATCAGTACGGGGACTAGCGGACAGGGTGAGCAGTTCTTC	CATSISTGTSGQGEQFF
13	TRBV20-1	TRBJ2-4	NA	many	TGCAGTGCTAGCGGGAACCCGAAAAACATTCAGTACTTC	CSASGNPKNIQYF
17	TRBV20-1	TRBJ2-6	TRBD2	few	TGCAGTGCTAGAGGGGCGGGGGGCCGCTCTGGGGCCAACGTCCTGACTTTC	CSARGAGGRSGANVLTF
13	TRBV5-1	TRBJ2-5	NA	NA	TGCGCCAGCAGGGAGCCCGACCAAGAGACCCAGTACTTC	CASREPDQETQYF
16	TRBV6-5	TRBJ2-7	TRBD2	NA	TGTGCCAGCAGTTATGGTCCCCTGGGAGGGGCGGGCGAGCAGTACTTC	CASSYGPLGGAGEQYF
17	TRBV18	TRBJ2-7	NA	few	TGTGCCAGCTCACTTTTTGAAGCGCCTAAAAACTCCTACGAGCAGTACTTC	CASSLFEAPKNSYEQYF
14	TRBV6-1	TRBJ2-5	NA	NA	TGTGCCAGCAGTGAAATTGGGTACCTAGAGACCCAGTACTTC	CASSEIGYLETQYF
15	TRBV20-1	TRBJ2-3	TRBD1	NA	TGCAGTGCTAGAAAATCGGGACAGGGCTCAGATACGCAGTATTTT	CSARKSGQGSDTQYF
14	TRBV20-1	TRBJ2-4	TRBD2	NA	TGCAGTGCTCGAGCTGCGGGAGGCAAAAACATTCAGTACTTC	CSARAAGGKNIQYF
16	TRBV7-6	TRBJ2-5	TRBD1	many	TGTGCCAGCAGCTTATTAGGACAGGGGGGCCGGGAGACCCAGTACTTC	CASSLLGQGGRETQYF
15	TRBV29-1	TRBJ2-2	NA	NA	TGCAGCGTTCCCGTCGCGGGACAAAACACCGGGGAGCTGTTTTTT	CSVPVAGQNTGELFF
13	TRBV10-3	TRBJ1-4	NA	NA	TGTGCCACCCGAGAAGCAACTAATGAAAAACTGTTTTTT	CATREATNEKLFF
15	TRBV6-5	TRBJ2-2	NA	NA	TGTGCCAGCAGTTACTCCCGGGGGAACACCGGGGAGCTGTTTTTT	CASSYSRGNTGELFF
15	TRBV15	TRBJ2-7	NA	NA	TGTGCCACCAGCATGTCCATCAGGGTTGCTAACGAGCAGTACTTC	CATSMSIRVANEQYF
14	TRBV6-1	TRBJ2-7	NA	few	TGTGCCAGCAGTACGACAGCCCAGACCTACGAGCAGTACTTC	CASSTTAQTYEQYF
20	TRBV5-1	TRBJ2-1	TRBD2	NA	TGCGCCAGCAGCTTGGGGCTAGCGGGAGTTCGGCGGAGCTCCTACAATGAGCAGTTCTTC	CASSLGLAGVRRSSYNEQFF
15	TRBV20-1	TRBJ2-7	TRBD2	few	TGCAGTGCCCCTGGGGCTAGCGGCCCAGACGGCAAGCAGTACTTC	CSAPGASGPDGKQYF
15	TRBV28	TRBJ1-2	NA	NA	TGTGCCAGCAGTTCCTCGATCGGACAGAGCTATGGCTACACCTTC	CASSSSIGQSYGYTF